The 28 T cell receptor beta chains reported below all come from one sample, sequenced in a study of cytomegalovirus exposure and HLA in healthy donors. It was with 60 Vbeta and 13 Jbeta primers that the PCR ran. Clones were sequenced by immunoSEQ multiplex PCR, and TCRdb holds only the in-frame ones, with some missing. The sample contains around 160,000 clones, about 75% of which appear only once. Sample: PBMCs. The receptors were sampled from a male donor in good health and CMV-seronegative.

The chain recombines TRBV6-6 with TRBJ2-2; the match to TRBD1 covers 8 bases. The germline V gene has CDR1 MNHNY and CDR2 SVGAGI (reference sequence). The ends lost 6 bases at V and 8 bases at J; junction bases unmatched: 8. The CDR3 extends over 14 amino acids. CDR3 sequence reads: CASSTRTGQGELFF. The CDR3 DNA is TGTGCCAGCAGCACACGGACAGGGCAGGGGGAGCTGTTTTTT.

The chain recombines TRBV5-6 with TRBJ2-3; D is perhaps TRBD1 (5 bases). Trimming removed 8 bases from V and 0 bases from J, with 13 bases in between. From germline, CDR1 is SGHDT and CDR2 YYEEEE. This CDR3 region has 14 residues. CDR3 region: CASKGWGSTDTQYF. The DNA of the CDR3 is TGTGCCAGTAAGGGATGGGGCAGCACAGATACGCAGTATTTT.

The chain links TRBV15 to TRBJ1-3; 7 bases match TRBD1. The CDR3 sequence is 15 residues long. V lost 4 bases and J lost 4; bases outside the gene matches: 7. Germline V CDR1 and CDR2: LNHNV, YYDKDF (reference sequence). The CDR3 nucleotides read TGTGCCACCAGCATCGACAGGGTCGGAGGAAACACCATATATTTT. Protein sequence: CATSIDRVGGNTIYF.

The rearrangement links TRBV7-6 to TRBJ2-5, with D possibly matching TRBD1 (6 bases). The J call could be wrong; TRBJ2-7 is a better fit for the DNA end. The CDR3 has 12 amino acids. The germline gives CDR1 SGHVS, CDR2 FNYEAQ. The CDR3 DNA follows: TGTGCCAGCAGCCCAGGGGTCCACGAGCAGTACTTC. It codes for CASSPGVHEQYF.

The rearrangement joins TRBV5-1 to TRBJ2-5; D uncertain. The CDR3 is made up of 11 amino acids. Deletions cut 4 bases from V and 2 bases from J, with 3 bases between. The germline gives CDR1 SGHRS, CDR2 YFSETQ. The CDR3 loop reads CASSQQETQYF. DNA of the CDR3: TGCGCCAGCAGCCAACAAGAGACCCAGTACTTC.

J is TRBJ2-1 and V is TRBV5-4; tentatively, D is TRBD2 (5 bases). V was shortened by 1 base and J by 1 base, with 15 bases between the two germline ends. The CDR3 has 17 residues. Germline loops: CDR1 SGHNT, CDR2 YYREEE (reference sequence). In nucleotides, the CDR3 is TGTGCCAGCAGCTTGAAGAGCGGCGGCCAATCCTACAATGAGCAGTTCTTC. Amino acids: CASSLKSGGQSYNEQFF.

The chain combines TRBV10-2 with TRBJ2-4; the D is unclear. The germline V gene has CDR1 WSHSY and CDR2 SAAADI. This CDR3 has 11 residues. Trimming removed 3 bases at V and 11 bases at J, with 8 bases between. The CDR3 sequence: CASSDDAVQYF. CDR3 nucleotides: TGCGCCAGCAGTGATGACGCGGTTCAGTACTTC.

The gene calls are TRBV11-3 and TRBJ1-1, with D uncertain. V was clipped by 2 bases and J by 6 bases, with 10 bases between them. The CDR3 has 13 residues. Germline CDR1 SGHNT, CDR2 YENEEA. CDR3 protein: CASSLRAGAEAFF. The CDR3 DNA follows: TGTGCCAGCAGCTTAAGGGCCGGGGCTGAAGCTTTCTTT.

The CDR3 sequence is CASTRLDTQYF. The CDR3 DNA reads TGTGCCAGCACCAGACTAGATACGCAGTATTTT. The J gene is TRBJ2-3, the V gene TRBV6-1; D gene ambiguous. The CDR3 extends over 11 amino acids. Germline-derived CDR1 and CDR2 are MNHNS and SASEGT. Trimming took 7 bases from V and 5 from J, leaving 7 bases between them.

This rearrangement joins TRBV5-6 to TRBJ1-1, with D perhaps TRBD1 (5 bases). The germline CDR1 and CDR2 sequences are SGHDT and YYEEEE. V was pared by 1 base and J by 6 bases, with 10 bases between. This CDR3 is 13 amino acids long. This CDR3 reads CASSLWGGAEAFF. CDR3 DNA sequence: TGTGCCAGCAGCTTGTGGGGGGGAGCTGAAGCTTTCTTT.

Only one count was recorded for this clone. The rearrangement uses TRBV7-9 and TRBJ1-3; no clear D. CDR1 SEHNR and CDR2 FQNEAQ come from the germline V gene (reference sequence). CDR3 length: 16 amino acids. Trimming took off 1 base at V and 0 bases at J, with 10 bases between the two ends. The CDR3 region has the DNA TGTGCCAGCAGCTTAGAAGGGCGGGGCTCTGGAAACACCATATATTTT. This encodes CASSLEGRGSGNTIYF.

The genes are TRBV19 and TRBJ2-7; 8 bases match TRBD1. The CDR3 totals 14 residues. Per the germline V gene, CDR1 is LNHDA and CDR2 is SQIVND (reference sequence). V lost 8 bases to trimming and J lost 7 bases; unmatched junction nucleotides: 13. The CDR3 region is CASSAPGQAKEQYF. The CDR3 region has the DNA TGTGCCAGTTCCGCCCCGGGACAGGCTAAAGAGCAGTACTTC.

This clone has only one observation. The rearrangement joins TRBV2 to TRBJ1-1, with D maybe TRBD1 (5 bases). Trimming shortened V by 7 bases and J by 0 bases, and 9 bases separated the two germline ends. CDR3 size: 13 residues. Germline CDR1 reads SNHLY; CDR2 reads FYNNEI. The CDR3 bases are TGTGCCAGCACCAGGGAGGTGAACACTGAAGCTTTCTTT. Protein: CASTREVNTEAFF.

V is TRBV7-9 and J is TRBJ2-5, with 10 bases lining up with TRBD1. Trimming removed 4 bases from V and 1 base from J; junction bases left unmatched: 3. The CDR3 contains 15 residues. CDR1 is SEHNR and CDR2 is FQNEAQ in the germline V gene (reference sequence). The CDR3 sequence is CASSYRDRGQETQYF. In nucleotides, the CDR3 is TGTGCCAGCAGCTACCGGGACAGGGGCCAAGAGACCCAGTACTTC.

The chain employs TRBV5-4 and TRBJ2-7, with 7 bases matching TRBD2. The V and J ends lost 2 bases and 0 bases, in that order; junction bases with no gene match: 11. This CDR3 spans 17 amino acids. Per the germline V gene, CDR1 is SGHNT and CDR2 is YYREEE (reference sequence). CDR3 coding DNA: TGTGCCAGCAGCTTCTCCATGGGGGGGGGAGCCTCCTACGAGCAGTACTTC. The encoded protein is CASSFSMGGGASYEQYF.

The chain couples TRBV5-5 to TRBJ1-5; a possible D gene is TRBD1 (6 bases). CDR3 length equals 13 residues. The V gene's germline CDR1 is SGHKS and CDR2 YYEKEE (reference sequence). V lost 4 bases, J lost 4 bases, and 9 bases lay in between. The CDR3 sequence is CASSRQENQPQHF. CDR3 DNA: TGTGCCAGCAGCCGACAGGAAAATCAGCCCCAGCATTTT.

The chain couples TRBV4-3 to TRBJ1-1; possible D gene TRBD1, 5 bases. The germline gives CDR1 LGHNA, CDR2 YSLEER. The CDR3 loop spans 15 amino acids. V was trimmed by 3 bases and J by 1 base, leaving 12 bases between them. CDR3 loop: CASSQAPDRNTEAFF. CDR3 DNA: TGCGCCAGCAGCCAGGCACCTGACAGGAACACTGAAGCTTTCTTT.

This clone was detected a few times. This chain connects TRBV7-9 to TRBJ2-1, with 10 bases fitting TRBD1. V lost 3 bases and J lost 8; bases outside the gene matches: 7. Germline CDR1 reads SEHNR; CDR2 reads FQNEAQ (reference sequence). The CDR3 runs to 15 residues. The CDR3 DNA sequence: TGTGCCAGCAGCTTTGGACAGGGGGATAGGGATGAGCAGTTCTTC. Translating it yields CASSFGQGDRDEQFF.

V and J are TRBV9 and TRBJ2-3; D ambiguous. The CDR3 loop spans 16 amino acids. Trimming left V 3 bases short and J 2 bases short, with 16 bases between. CDR1 and CDR2 (germline): SGDLS, YYNGEE. The chain's CDR3 is CASSALGPPATDTQYF. CDR3 DNA: TGTGCCAGCAGCGCCCTAGGCCCGCCCGCCACAGATACGCAGTATTTT. The variable domain in full, completed from reference TRBV9 and TRBJ2-3, reads DSGVTQTPKHLITATGQRVTLRCSPRSGDLSVYWYQQSLDQGLQFLIQYYNGEERAKGNILERFSAQQFPDLHSELNLSSLELGDSALYFCASSALGPPATDTQYFGPGTRLTVL.

The table lists this clone with a count of one. This chain links TRBV19 with TRBJ1-1, with TRBD1 matching over 8 bases. The CDR3 contains 13 residues. V lost 6 bases to trimming and J lost 6 bases; unmatched junction nucleotides: 6. Germline V gene lookup returns CDR1 LNHDA and CDR2 SQIVND (reference sequence). DNA of the CDR3: TGTGCCAGTAGAGGACAGGGACCCCCTGAAGCTTTCTTT. It codes for CASRGQGPPEAFF.

This chain connects TRBV19 to TRBJ2-3; no clear D gene. V lost 1 base and J lost 2, with 7 bases in between. CDR1 LNHDA and CDR2 SQIVND come from the germline V gene (reference sequence). The CDR3 has 14 amino acids. CDR3 protein: CASSIGRNTDTQYF. The CDR3 DNA reads TGTGCCAGTAGTATAGGCAGGAACACAGATACGCAGTATTTT.

The V call is TRBV11-1, the J call TRBJ1-2; D remains ambiguous. V lost 2 bases, J lost 7 bases, and 14 bases lay in between. Germline-derived CDR1 and CDR2 are SGHAT and FQDESV (reference sequence). The length of the CDR3 is 14 residues. Here the CDR3 reads CASSLTETVIGYTF. CDR3 DNA sequence: TGTGCCAGCAGCTTAACGGAAACAGTTATTGGCTACACCTTC.

The chain has TRBV4-3 and TRBJ2-1; 10 nucleotides align to TRBD2. CDR1 LGHNA and CDR2 YSLEER come from the germline V gene. The trim removed 2 bases at V and 8 bases at J, leaving 9 bases unmatched. The CDR3 spans 16 residues. CDR3 region: CASSQSLAGVSDEQFF. The CDR3 DNA reads TGCGCCAGCAGCCAATCCCTAGCGGGAGTTTCGGATGAGCAGTTCTTC.

V gene TRBV5-1 combines with J gene TRBJ2-2; the match to TRBD2 covers 10 bases. There are 16 residues in the CDR3. With 4 bases clipped from V and 2 bases from J, the junction kept 5 bases outside the gene matches. CDR1 and CDR2 (germline): SGHRS, YFSETQ. DNA of the CDR3: TGCGCCAGCAGCGCCACTAGCGGGGTTAACACCGGGGAGCTGTTTTTT. Amino acids: CASSATSGVNTGELFF.

This chain uses TRBV6-5 with TRBJ1-1, with D possibly being TRBD1 (5 bases). V lost 2 bases, J lost 1 base, and 11 bases lay in between. The length of the CDR3 is 15 residues. Germline lookup yields CDR1 MNHEY and CDR2 SVGAGI. This CDR3 is CASSYGRRGNTEAFF. The DNA for the CDR3 is TGTGCCAGCAGTTACGGGCGGAGGGGGAACACTGAAGCTTTCTTT.

This clone was observed a handful of times. The chain couples TRBV6-5 to TRBJ1-1; D is possibly TRBD1 (5 bases). The length of the CDR3 is 13 residues. In germline, CDR1 is MNHEY, CDR2 SVGAGI. V gave up 6 bases and J gave up 0 bases, with 8 bases separating them. The CDR3 is CASRDSMNTEAFF. CDR3 nucleotide sequence: TGTGCCAGCAGAGACAGCATGAACACTGAAGCTTTCTTT.

The genes are TRBV5-1 and TRBJ2-3; no clear D. The CDR3 spans 17 residues. Between the trimmed V and J ends, which lost 0 bases and 4 bases, there was a span of 18 bases. The germline CDR1 and CDR2 sequences are SGHRS and YFSETQ. This CDR3 is CASSLAPPSAEPDTQYF. The CDR3 nucleotides read TGCGCCAGCAGCTTGGCCCCTCCCAGTGCGGAGCCAGATACGCAGTATTTT.

The chain recombines TRBV5-1 with TRBJ2-3, with a possible D match to TRBD1 (7 bases). V was cut by 4 bases and J by 3 bases, with 18 bases left in between. CDR1 is SGHRS and CDR2 is YFSETQ in the germline V gene. The length of the CDR3 is 16 residues. The CDR3 spells CASSQGQAGITDTQYF. The CDR3 DNA reads TGCGCCAGCAGCCAAGGACAGGCGGGAATAACAGATACGCAGTATTTT. Using reference TRBV5-1 and TRBJ2-3 for the parts outside the CDR3, the full variable domain is KAGVTQTPRYLIKTRGQQVTLSCSPISGHRSVSWYQQTPGQGLQFLFEYFSETQRNKGNFPGRFSGRQFSNSRSEMNVSTLELGDSALYLCASSQGQAGITDTQYFGPGTRLTVL.